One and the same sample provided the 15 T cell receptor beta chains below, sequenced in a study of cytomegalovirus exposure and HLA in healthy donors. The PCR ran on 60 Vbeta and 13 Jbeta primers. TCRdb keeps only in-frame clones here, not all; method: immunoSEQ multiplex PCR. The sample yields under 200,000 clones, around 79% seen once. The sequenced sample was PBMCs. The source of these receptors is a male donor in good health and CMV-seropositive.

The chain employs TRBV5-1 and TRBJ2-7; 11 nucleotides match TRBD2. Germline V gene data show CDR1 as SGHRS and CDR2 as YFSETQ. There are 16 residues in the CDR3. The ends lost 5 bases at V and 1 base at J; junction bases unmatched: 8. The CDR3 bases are TGCGCCAGCAGGACTAGCGGGGCCGGGAAGTCCTACGAGCAGTACTTC. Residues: CASRTSGAGKSYEQYF.

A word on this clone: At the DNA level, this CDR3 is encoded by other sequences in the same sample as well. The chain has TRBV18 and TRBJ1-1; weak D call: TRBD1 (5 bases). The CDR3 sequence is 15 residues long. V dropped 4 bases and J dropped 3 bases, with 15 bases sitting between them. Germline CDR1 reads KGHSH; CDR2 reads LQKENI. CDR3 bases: TGTGCCAGCTCACAGGGCCCAGGGCGGCACACTGAAGCTTTCTTT. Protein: CASSQGPGRHTEAFF. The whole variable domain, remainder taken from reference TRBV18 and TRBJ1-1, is NAGVMQNPRHLVRRRGQEARLRCSPMKGHSHVYWYRQLPEEGLKFMVYLQKENIIDESGMPKERFSAEFPKEGPSILRIQQVVRGDSAAYFCASSQGPGRHTEAFFGQGTRLTVV.

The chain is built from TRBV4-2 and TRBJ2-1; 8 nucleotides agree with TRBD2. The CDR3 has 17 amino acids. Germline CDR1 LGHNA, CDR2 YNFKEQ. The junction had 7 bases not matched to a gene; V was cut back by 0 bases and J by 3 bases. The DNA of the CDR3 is TGTGCCAGCAGCCAAGATATGACGAGCGGGAGCTACAATGAGCAGTTCTTC. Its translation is CASSQDMTSGSYNEQFF.

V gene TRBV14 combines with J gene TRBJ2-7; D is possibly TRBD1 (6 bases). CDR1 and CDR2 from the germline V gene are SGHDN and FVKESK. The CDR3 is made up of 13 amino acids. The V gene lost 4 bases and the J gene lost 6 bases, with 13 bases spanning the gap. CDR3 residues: CASSLLQGSEQYF. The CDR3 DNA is TGTGCCAGCAGCCTTCTACAGGGTAGCGAGCAGTACTTC.

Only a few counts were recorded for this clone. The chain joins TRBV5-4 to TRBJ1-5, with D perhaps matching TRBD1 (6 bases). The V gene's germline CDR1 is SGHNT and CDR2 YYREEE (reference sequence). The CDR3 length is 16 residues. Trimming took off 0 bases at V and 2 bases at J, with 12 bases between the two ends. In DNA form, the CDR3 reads TGTGCCAGCAGCTTGGGAGGGGGTCAGGGCAATCAGCCCCAGCATTTT. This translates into CASSLGGGQGNQPQHF.

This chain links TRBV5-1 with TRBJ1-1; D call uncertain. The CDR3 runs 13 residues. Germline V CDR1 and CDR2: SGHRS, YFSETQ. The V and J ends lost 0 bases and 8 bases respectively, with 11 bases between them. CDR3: CASSLGFAGEAFF. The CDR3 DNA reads TGCGCCAGCAGCTTGGGCTTTGCGGGGGAAGCTTTCTTT.

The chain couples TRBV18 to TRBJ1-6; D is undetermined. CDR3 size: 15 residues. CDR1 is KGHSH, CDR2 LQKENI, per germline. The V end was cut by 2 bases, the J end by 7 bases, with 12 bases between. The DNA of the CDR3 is TGTGCCAGCTCACCAGGCCTCACCCAGAATTCACCCCTCCACTTT. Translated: CASSPGLTQNSPLHF.

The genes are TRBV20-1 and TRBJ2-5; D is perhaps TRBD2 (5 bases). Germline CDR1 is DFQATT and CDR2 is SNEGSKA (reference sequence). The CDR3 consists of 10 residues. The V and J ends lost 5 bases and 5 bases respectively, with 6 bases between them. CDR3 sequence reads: CSASGETQYF. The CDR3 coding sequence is TGCAGTGCTTCGGGGGAGACCCAGTACTTC.

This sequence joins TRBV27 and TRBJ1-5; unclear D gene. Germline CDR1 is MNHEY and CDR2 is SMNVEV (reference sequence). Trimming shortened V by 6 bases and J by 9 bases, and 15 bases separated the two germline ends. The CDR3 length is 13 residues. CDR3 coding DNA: TGTGCCAGCAGGCTCGTGCCTGGAGGGCCCCAGCATTTT. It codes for CASRLVPGGPQHF.

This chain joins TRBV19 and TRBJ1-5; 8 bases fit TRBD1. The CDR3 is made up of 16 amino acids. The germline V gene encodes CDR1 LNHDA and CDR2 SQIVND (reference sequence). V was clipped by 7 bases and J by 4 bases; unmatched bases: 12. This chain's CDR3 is CASKRGDRGPNQPQHF. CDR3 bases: TGTGCCAGTAAAAGGGGAGACAGGGGACCGAATCAGCCCCAGCATTTT.

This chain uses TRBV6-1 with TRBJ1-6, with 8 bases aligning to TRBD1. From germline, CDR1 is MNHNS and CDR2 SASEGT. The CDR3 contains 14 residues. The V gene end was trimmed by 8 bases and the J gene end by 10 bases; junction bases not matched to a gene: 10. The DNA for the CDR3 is TGTGCCAGCGAAAACAGGGGGAGAGGGTCACCCCTCCACTTT. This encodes CASENRGRGSPLHF.

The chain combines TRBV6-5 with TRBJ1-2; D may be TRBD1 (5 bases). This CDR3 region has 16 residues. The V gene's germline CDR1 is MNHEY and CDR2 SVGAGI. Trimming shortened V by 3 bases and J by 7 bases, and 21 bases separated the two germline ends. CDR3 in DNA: TGTGCCAGCAGTTATCCCGGAGGGAGGGGTGGTGGTGGCTACACCTTC. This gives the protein CASSYPGGRGGGGYTF.

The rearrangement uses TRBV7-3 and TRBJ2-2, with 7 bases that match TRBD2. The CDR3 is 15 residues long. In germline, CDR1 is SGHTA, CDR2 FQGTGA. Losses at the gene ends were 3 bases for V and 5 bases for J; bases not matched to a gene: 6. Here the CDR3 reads CASSFQIGGTGELFF. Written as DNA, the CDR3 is TGTGCCAGCAGCTTTCAAATCGGGGGGACCGGGGAGCTGTTTTTT.

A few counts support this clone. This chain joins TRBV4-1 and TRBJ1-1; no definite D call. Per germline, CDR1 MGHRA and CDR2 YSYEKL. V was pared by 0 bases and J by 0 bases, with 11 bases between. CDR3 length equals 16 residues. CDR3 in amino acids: CASSQDRGSLNTEAFF. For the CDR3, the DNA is TGCGCCAGCAGCCAAGATAGAGGCAGTTTGAACACTGAAGCTTTCTTT.

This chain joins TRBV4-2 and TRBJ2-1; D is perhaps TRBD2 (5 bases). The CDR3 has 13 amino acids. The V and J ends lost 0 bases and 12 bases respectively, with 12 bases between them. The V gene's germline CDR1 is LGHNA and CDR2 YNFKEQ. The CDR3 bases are TGTGCCAGCAGCCAAGATCGAGGGAGAGGGCAGTTCTTC. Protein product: CASSQDRGRGQFF.